The 21 T cell receptor beta chains presented below share a single source sample, sequenced in a study of blood T cells in healthy people across ages. A second PCR of about 6 to 12 cycles used a sample-barcoded 5' primer and a J-beta primer mix. One entry per CDR3 protein, called by TCRdb with MiXCR from the 5' RACE reads. This table has roughly 1 million distinct CDR3 sequences, about 23% appearing once. The sample also formed part of further work on T cells of mothers and their children.

Sequencing was performed on blood. Source of these receptors: a girl under 10 years old in good health.

The table lists this clonotype with a few counts. The chain recombines TRBV20-1 with TRBJ2-2; no clear D gene. With 0 bases removed from V and 4 bases from J, the gap between germline ends came to 15 bases. This CDR3 is 16 amino acids long. Per germline, CDR1 DFQATT and CDR2 SNEGSKA (reference sequence). CDR3 bases: TGCAGTGCTAGAGACCGAGAACCCGTGGTCACCGGGGAGCTGTTTTTT. Encoded protein: CSARDREPVVTGELFF.

The V call is TRBV12-3 or TRBV12-4, the J call TRBJ2-7, with D possibly being TRBD2 (6 bases). Trimming took off 6 bases at V and 7 bases at J, with 16 bases between the two ends. This CDR3 contains 13 residues. The CDR3 sequence is CASSVDYTLEQYF. CDR3 coding DNA: TGTGCCAGCAGCGTGGACTACACTTTGGAGCAGTACTTC.

This clonotype appeared a few times. Germline and junction disagree at one end, which may indicate a read error. The J gene is TRBJ1-6, the V gene TRBV7-3; unclear D gene. The CDR3 covers 15 residues. Looked up from germline, CDR1 is SGHTA and CDR2 is FQGTGA. This chain's CDR3 is CASSLTGTGNSPLHF. CDR3 coding DNA: TGTGCCAGCAGCTTAACAGGAACGGGTAATTCGCCCCTCCACTTT.

V is TRBV7-2 and J is TRBJ2-5; D is perhaps TRBD1 (6 bases). This CDR3 region has 13 residues. Looked up from germline, CDR1 is SGHTA and CDR2 is FQGNSA. V lost 4 bases and J 4 bases, leaving 10 bases between the germline ends. For the CDR3, the DNA is TGTGCCAGCAGCTACAGGGCTGGAGAGACCCAGTACTTC. Encoded protein: CASSYRAGETQYF.

This clonotype came up a few times. A much bigger clone sits one base away, suggesting this may be a read error. The V gene is TRBV10-1, the J gene TRBJ2-2; D is possibly TRBD1 or TRBD2 (5 bases each). Looked up from germline, CDR1 is WNHNN and CDR2 is SYGVQD (reference sequence). The CDR3 runs 14 residues. This CDR3 reads CASGVDGAYGEPFF. The CDR3 DNA reads TGCGCCAGCGGAGTAGATGGGGCTTACGGGGAGCCGTTTTTT.

The gene calls are TRBV12-3 or TRBV12-4 and TRBJ1-1; D is perhaps TRBD1 (5 bases). This CDR3 comprises 14 residues. With 5 bases removed from V and 2 bases from J, the gap between germline ends came to 12 bases. The CDR3 DNA reads as TGTGCCAGCAGTCCACAGGAGTCTAACACTGAAGCTTTCTTT. Translating it yields CASSPQESNTEAFF.

This clonotype has only a few counts. This chain links TRBV6-5 with TRBJ1-6; perhaps TRBD1 as D (6 bases). Per the germline V gene, CDR1 is MNHEY and CDR2 is SVGAGI. V gave up 6 bases and J gave up 6 bases, with 12 bases separating them. The CDR3 is made up of 14 amino acids. This CDR3 is CASRRTELNSPLHF. DNA of the CDR3: TGTGCCAGCAGGCGGACAGAACTTAATTCACCCCTCCACTTT.

The chain uses TRBV7-6 and TRBJ1-5; no reliable D call. The V gene's germline CDR1 is SGHVS and CDR2 FNYEAQ. The CDR3 runs to 15 residues. Trimming stripped 5 bases from V and 4 bases from J, with 15 bases between. The DNA of the CDR3 is TGTGCCAGCAGCCCAGTCCCAGGAGGTAATCAGCCCCAGCATTTT. Its translation: CASSPVPGGNQPQHF.

J is TRBJ2-3 and V is TRBV9; 8 bases match TRBD2. J lost 4 bases, V lost 3 bases, and 7 bases had no gene match. Germline-derived CDR1 and CDR2 are SGDLS and YYNGEE. CDR3 length: 15 residues. This CDR3 reads CASSEVAGRADTQYF. The CDR3, as DNA: TGTGCCAGCAGCGAGGTAGCGGGAAGGGCAGATACGCAGTATTTT.

This clonotype was seen a handful of times. The chain links TRBV27 to TRBJ2-5, with TRBD1 matching over 9 bases. The DNA end is more similar to TRBJ2-7, so the J call may be wrong. CDR3 length equals 15 residues. Germline CDR1 MNHEY, CDR2 SMNVEV (reference sequence). The DNA of the CDR3 is TGTGCCAGCAGTTCGACCGGGACAGGGACCTACGAGCAGTACTTC. Translating gives CASSSTGTGTYEQYF.

This clonotype was counted at least ten times. V and J are TRBV7-9 and TRBJ2-7; D gene unclear. This CDR3 is 13 amino acids long. V lost 3 bases, J lost 2 bases, and 8 bases lay in between. Germline V gene sequence: CDR1 SEHNR, CDR2 FQNEAQ (reference sequence). The CDR3 protein is CASSFPGPYEQYF. For the CDR3, the DNA is TGTGCCAGCAGCTTTCCCGGGCCCTACGAGCAGTACTTC.

This clonotype has ten or more counts. An end of the junction differs from the germline gene, which may be a read error. The chain has TRBV7-7 and TRBJ1-1; D remains unclear. There are 13 residues in the CDR3. Germline-derived CDR1 and CDR2 are SSHAT and FNYEAQ (reference sequence). The CDR3 spells CASSPGGGAEAFF. As DNA, the CDR3 is TGTGCTAGCAGCCCCGGCGGTGGCGCTGAAGCTTTCTTT.

This clonotype was observed a few times. The V gene is TRBV3-1, the J gene TRBJ1-1, with D possibly matching TRBD1 (6 bases). The CDR3 runs 13 residues. V shed 4 bases and J shed 8 bases, with 14 bases lying between them. Germline V lookup: CDR1 LGHDT, CDR2 YNNKEL (reference sequence). The CDR3 DNA reads as TGTGCCAGCAGCCTGATAGGACAGAAAGAAGCTTTCTTT. This sequence encodes CASSLIGQKEAFF.

There are a few counts of this clonotype. This chain connects TRBV5-1 to TRBJ2-3, with a tentative D call TRBD1 (6 bases). This CDR3 comprises 14 residues. Germline V CDR1 and CDR2: SGHRS, YFSETQ. Trimming took off 5 bases at V and 6 bases at J, with 16 bases between the two ends. The CDR3, as DNA: TGCGCCAGCAGGGACAGCCGCCAGATCGATACGCAGTATTTT. This encodes CASRDSRQIDTQYF.

The table lists this clonotype with a few counts. V gene TRBV2 combines with J gene TRBJ2-3; D may be TRBD1 (6 bases). CDR1 and CDR2 from the germline V gene are SNHLY and FYNNEI. Trimming stripped 3 bases from V and 1 base from J, with 8 bases between. This CDR3 has 14 amino acids. The CDR3 region is CASSDRTGTDTQYF. The CDR3 region has the DNA TGTGCCAGCAGTGACCGGACAGGCACAGATACGCAGTATTTT.

The chain is built from TRBV12-3 or TRBV12-4 and TRBJ2-2; D is unresolved. The CDR3 covers 14 residues. Trimming shortened V by 5 bases and J by 6 bases, and 13 bases separated the two germline ends. The CDR3 nucleotides read TGTGCCAGCAGTCTCCTATTAGAGCCCGGGGAGCTGTTTTTT. This gives the protein CASSLLLEPGELFF.

The chain combines TRBV29-1 with TRBJ2-4; maybe TRBD1 (6 bases). The CDR3 is made up of 15 amino acids. Germline V CDR1 and CDR2: SQVTM, ANQGSEA. V lost 4 bases and J lost 4, with 17 bases in between. CDR3 in DNA: TGCAGCGTTGCATGGGGCGGGCAGGGGAAAAACATTCAGTACTTC. As protein: CSVAWGGQGKNIQYF. Complete variable domain (other parts from reference TRBV29-1 and TRBJ2-4): SAVISQKPSRDICQRGTSLTIQCQVDSQVTMMFWYRQQPGQSLTLIATANQGSEATYESGFVIDKFPISRPNLTFSTLTVSNMSPEDSSIYLCSVAWGGQGKNIQYFGAGTRLSVL.

The chain links TRBV15 to TRBJ2-5; TRBD1 might be the D (5 bases). Germline values: CDR1 LNHNV, CDR2 YYDKDF (reference sequence). The germline V and J ends were trimmed by 8 bases and 5 bases, with 18 bases remaining between them. CDR3 size: 14 residues. The CDR3: CATQYSRVRETQYF. In nucleotides, the CDR3 is TGTGCCACCCAGTACTCCAGGGTGAGGGAGACCCAGTACTTC.

This chain uses TRBV5-4 with TRBJ2-5; TRBD1 is a possible D gene (6 bases). The ends were cut back, 4 bases at V and 5 bases at J, with 15 bases in the middle. This CDR3 has 14 residues. Germline lookup yields CDR1 SGHNT and CDR2 YYREEE (reference sequence). The CDR3 DNA reads TGTGCCAGCAGCAACCTAGAGGGGGTCGAGACCCAGTACTTC. The encoded protein is CASSNLEGVETQYF.

The J gene is TRBJ2-1, the V gene TRBV19; 9 positions agree with TRBD2. Germline V gives CDR1 LNHDA, CDR2 SQIVND (reference sequence). V shed 7 bases and J 6 bases; nucleotides not matched to a gene: 10. The CDR3 extends over 15 amino acids. CDR3: CASIPRLAGSNEQFF. The CDR3 coding sequence is TGTGCCAGTATCCCCCGGCTAGCGGGATCCAATGAGCAGTTCTTC.

The rearrangement uses TRBV12-3 or TRBV12-4 and TRBJ1-5; 7 nucleotides line up with TRBD1. The CDR3 runs 17 residues. V gave up 5 bases and J gave up 7 bases; unmatched junction bases: 17. CDR3 nucleotides: TGTGCCAGCAGTGTGCACGAAGGGGGCGCGCGACGACAGCCCCAGCATTTT. It is translated as CASSVHEGGARRQPQHF.